The clone carrying this T cell receptor (beta chain) was counted between two and nine times. No antigen is known for it. This sample is part of a study of early T cells in non-severe SARS-CoV-2 infection. About the study: Whole-blood bulk RNA, unsorted, was sequenced, and chains were unpaired.

Regarding the study as a whole: Anti-spike CD8 specificities were favored by VDJdb matching, whose results missed private and CD4 specificities.

Each single cDNA molecule received a unique molecular identifier. TCRdb independently ran MiXCR on the 5' RACE reads; one entry per CDR3 protein. The profile shows 65,000 to 85,000 distinct CDR3 sequences, roughly 16% of them singletons. The J segment lost 0 bases and the V segment lost 7 bases, leaving 14 bases of the junction unmatched. CDR3 size: 18 residues. The gene calls are TRBV12-3 or TRBV12-4 and TRBJ2-3; 9 bases line up with TRBD2. Material for sequencing was whole blood. The clonotype originates from an adult who was a healthcare worker with PCR-confirmed SARS-CoV-2 infection or an uninfected control (not recorded which). The CDR3 DNA is TGTGCCAGCATCAAGAGGAGCGGGGGGACCCCTAGCACAGATACGCAGTATTTT. Translated: CASIKRSGGTPSTDTQYF.